These T cell receptor beta chains were read from a single sample in a study of control samples from healthy donors and cancer patients. Profiling relied on immunoSEQ multiplex PCR, and the TCRdb table lists in-frame clones only, not all of them. The data show about 250,000 clones, about four fifths seen once. The sample comprised PBMCs. All receptors derive from a woman in her fifties or sixties with lung cancer. Each CDR3 is given with its conserved first and last residue. The D gene is left open where the match is weak. Size is omitted from some rows. Given values are once, few, many or a class for expanded clones.

abundance: .; v_gene: TRBV5-1; d_gene: .; j_gene: TRBJ1-3; CDR3nt: TGCGCCAGCAGCCCGGGGGGGGGCGTTGGAAACACCATATATTTT; CDR3aa: CASSPGGGVGNTIYF
abundance: .; v_gene: TRBV5-1; d_gene: .; j_gene: TRBJ2-7; CDR3nt: TGCGCCAGCAGCTTGGGGGCGAGGACTGGAGCGTCCTACGAGCAGTACTTC; CDR3aa: CASSLGARTGASYEQYF
abundance: .; v_gene: TRBV18; d_gene: .; j_gene: TRBJ2-7; CDR3nt: TGTGCCAGCTCTCAGGGCGCGGGGGCCTACTACGAGCAGTACTTC; CDR3aa: CASSQGAGAYYEQYF
abundance: .; v_gene: TRBV5-5; d_gene: .; j_gene: TRBJ2-5; CDR3nt: TGTGCCAGCAGCTTGGGTACAGCTGGGCTAGCAGAAGAGACCCAGTACTTC; CDR3aa: CASSLGTAGLAEETQYF
abundance: .; v_gene: TRBV4-1; d_gene: TRBD1; j_gene: TRBJ1-4; CDR3nt: TGCGCCAGCAGCCAAGAGTGGGGACAGGGGGGGGCCAACGGACTGTTTTTT; CDR3aa: CASSQEWGQGGANGLFF
abundance: .; v_gene: TRBV7-6; d_gene: .; j_gene: TRBJ2-2; CDR3nt: TGTGCCAGCAGCTTAGAACCGGTGGACACCGGGGAGCTGTTTTTT; CDR3aa: CASSLEPVDTGELFF
abundance: once; v_gene: TRBV9; d_gene: TRBD2; j_gene: TRBJ2-3; CDR3nt: TGTGCCAGCAGCGTAGGGCCAGCGGGAGGGCAAGATACGCAGTATTTT; CDR3aa: CASSVGPAGGQDTQYF
abundance: .; v_gene: TRBV4-1; d_gene: .; j_gene: TRBJ1-5; CDR3nt: TGCGCCAGCAGCCAAGCCCACTATAGCAATCAGCCCCAGCATTTT; CDR3aa: CASSQAHYSNQPQHF
abundance: .; v_gene: TRBV24-1; d_gene: TRBD1; j_gene: TRBJ1-5; CDR3nt: TGTGCCACCAGGGGACAGCCCAGGGCCCGATATAGCAATCAGCCCCAGCATTTT; CDR3aa: CATRGQPRARYSNQPQHF
abundance: .; v_gene: TRBV5-1; d_gene: TRBD1; j_gene: TRBJ2-1; CDR3nt: TGCGCCAGCAGCCCCCGGGGGACAGGGGGCGATAGGCAGTTCTTC; CDR3aa: CASSPRGTGGDRQFF
abundance: .; v_gene: TRBV5-5; d_gene: .; j_gene: TRBJ1-5; CDR3nt: TGTGCCAGCAGCCACGGCCCCGATAGACAGTGGCCCCAGCATTTT; CDR3aa: CASSHGPDRQWPQHF
abundance: .; v_gene: TRBV7-2; d_gene: .; j_gene: TRBJ2-5; CDR3nt: TGTGCCAGCAGTCCGGGCCGGGGGACAGAGACCCAGTACTTC; CDR3aa: CASSPGRGTETQYF
abundance: .; v_gene: TRBV13; d_gene: .; j_gene: TRBJ2-3; CDR3nt: TGTGCCAGCAGCGCCCCACAGGGTACGCAGTATTTT; CDR3aa: CASSAPQGTQYF
abundance: .; v_gene: TRBV6-1; d_gene: .; j_gene: TRBJ1-6; CDR3nt: TGTGCCAGCAGTGAACTTGGCAGGCAGAATTCACCCCTCCACTTT; CDR3aa: CASSELGRQNSPLHF
abundance: .; v_gene: TRBV19; d_gene: .; j_gene: TRBJ2-5; CDR3nt: TGTGCCAGCGCGATAGCGGACCAAGAGACCCAGTACTTC; CDR3aa: CASAIADQETQYF
abundance: .; v_gene: TRBV5-1; d_gene: .; j_gene: TRBJ2-1; CDR3nt: TGCGCCAGCAGCTTGGGGGATGCGGGATTCAAGCATGAGCAGTTCTTC; CDR3aa: CASSLGDAGFKHEQFF
abundance: .; v_gene: TRBV2; d_gene: .; j_gene: TRBJ1-5; CDR3nt: TGTGCCAGCAGTGAAGCCCTGGGGAGCAATCAGCCCCAGCATTTT; CDR3aa: CASSEALGSNQPQHF
abundance: .; v_gene: TRBV12-3/TRBV12-4; d_gene: .; j_gene: TRBJ1-2; CDR3nt: TGTGCCAGCAGTTTCACAGGCACTTATGGCTACACCTTC; CDR3aa: CASSFTGTYGYTF
abundance: .; v_gene: TRBV18; d_gene: .; j_gene: TRBJ1-1; CDR3nt: TGTGCCAGCTCACCCGGAGCGACCGCGAACACTGAAGCTTTCTTT; CDR3aa: CASSPGATANTEAFF
abundance: few; v_gene: TRBV30; d_gene: .; j_gene: TRBJ2-7; CDR3nt: TGTGCCTGGAGTTCCAACTACGAGCAGTACTTC; CDR3aa: CAWSSNYEQYF
abundance: .; v_gene: TRBV14; d_gene: .; j_gene: TRBJ1-1; CDR3nt: TGTGCCAGCAGCCGAGATTTCAACACTGAAGCTTTCTTT; CDR3aa: CASSRDFNTEAFF
abundance: few; v_gene: TRBV7-9; d_gene: TRBD1; j_gene: TRBJ1-6; CDR3nt: TGTGCCAGCATTCCTAACCGGACAGGGAATTCACCCCTCCACTTT; CDR3aa: CASIPNRTGNSPLHF
abundance: few; v_gene: TRBV27; d_gene: .; j_gene: TRBJ2-7; CDR3nt: TGTGCCAGCAGTTTGAGGCTAGGGGGGGACGAGCAGTACTTC; CDR3aa: CASSLRLGGDEQYF
abundance: .; v_gene: TRBV11-2; d_gene: TRBD1; j_gene: TRBJ2-3; CDR3nt: TGTGCCAGCAGCTTCTCGACAGGGGTCTATAGCACAGATACGCAGTATTTT; CDR3aa: CASSFSTGVYSTDTQYF
abundance: .; v_gene: TRBV14; d_gene: .; j_gene: TRBJ1-5; CDR3nt: TGTGCCAGCAGCCAATCAAACGAGGAACAGCCCCAGCATTTT; CDR3aa: CASSQSNEEQPQHF
abundance: .; v_gene: TRBV23-1; d_gene: .; j_gene: TRBJ2-3; CDR3nt: TGCGCCAGCAGTCAATCGCGGGCCCCGGGCTCAGATACGCAGTATTTT; CDR3aa: CASSQSRAPGSDTQYF
abundance: few; v_gene: TRBV6-5; d_gene: .; j_gene: TRBJ2-7; CDR3nt: TGTGCCAGCAGTTACTCGAGGTCATACGAGCAGTACTTC; CDR3aa: CASSYSRSYEQYF
abundance: few; v_gene: TRBV5-1; d_gene: .; j_gene: TRBJ2-7; CDR3nt: TGCGCCAGCCAAGGAGAAAACTCCTACGAGCAGTACTTC; CDR3aa: CASQGENSYEQYF
abundance: .; v_gene: TRBV9; d_gene: .; j_gene: TRBJ1-6; CDR3nt: TGTGCCAGCAGCGTAGATCGGCAAGTTAATTCACCCCTCCACTTT; CDR3aa: CASSVDRQVNSPLHF
abundance: .; v_gene: TRBV10-2; d_gene: .; j_gene: TRBJ1-1; CDR3nt: TGCGCCAGCAGTGAGTATGAGAACACTGAAGCTTTCTTT; CDR3aa: CASSEYENTEAFF
abundance: .; v_gene: TRBV25-1; d_gene: .; j_gene: TRBJ2-1; CDR3nt: TGTGCCAGCAGATGGGGATACAATGAGCAGTTCTTC; CDR3aa: CASRWGYNEQFF
abundance: many; v_gene: TRBV11-2; d_gene: .; j_gene: TRBJ1-1; CDR3nt: TGTGCCAGCAGCTTAGAGGGGCAGCTCACTGAAGCTTTCTTT; CDR3aa: CASSLEGQLTEAFF
abundance: .; v_gene: TRBV27; d_gene: TRBD1; j_gene: TRBJ1-5; CDR3nt: TGTGCCAGCAGGGTGACAGGGTTCCATCAGCCCCAGCATTTT; CDR3aa: CASRVTGFHQPQHF
abundance: once; v_gene: TRBV15; d_gene: .; j_gene: TRBJ2-7; CDR3nt: TGTGCCACCAGCAGTGGGCAACGGGTGTTGGCAGGCGAGCAGTACTTC; CDR3aa: CATSSGQRVLAGEQYF
abundance: .; v_gene: TRBV5-1; d_gene: TRBD2; j_gene: TRBJ2-1; CDR3nt: TGCGCCAGCAGCTCCGGGACTAGGTCGAGCTCCTACAATGAGCAGTTCTTC; CDR3aa: CASSSGTRSSSYNEQFF
abundance: .; v_gene: TRBV9; d_gene: .; j_gene: TRBJ1-3; CDR3nt: TGTGCCAGCAGTACAAACAGTAACGCTGGAAACACCATATATTTT; CDR3aa: CASSTNSNAGNTIYF
abundance: once; v_gene: TRBV7-2; d_gene: .; j_gene: TRBJ2-5; CDR3nt: TGTGCCAGCAGCGCGAGTTGGACCTCCTGGGAGACCCAGTACTTC; CDR3aa: CASSASWTSWETQYF
abundance: .; v_gene: TRBV4-1; d_gene: .; j_gene: TRBJ2-3; CDR3nt: TGCGCCAGCAGCCAAGATGGGGGACGCCCGATCACAGATACGCAGTATTTT; CDR3aa: CASSQDGGRPITDTQYF
abundance: .; v_gene: TRBV7-8; d_gene: .; j_gene: TRBJ1-5; CDR3nt: TGTGCCAGCAGCTTAGAGGGGACGGGAGGCAATCAGCCCCAGCATTTT; CDR3aa: CASSLEGTGGNQPQHF
abundance: .; v_gene: TRBV6-4; d_gene: .; j_gene: TRBJ1-6; CDR3nt: TGTGCCAGCAGTCGAGATCCGGGATTATACTCACCCCTCCACTTT; CDR3aa: CASSRDPGLYSPLHF
abundance: .; v_gene: TRBV6-5; d_gene: .; j_gene: TRBJ1-1; CDR3nt: TGTGCCAGCAGTTACCCCCTGGACGGGAGGGCTGAAGCTTTCTTT; CDR3aa: CASSYPLDGRAEAFF
abundance: .; v_gene: TRBV29-1; d_gene: .; j_gene: TRBJ1-2; CDR3nt: TGCAGCGTCGACCTCGCAGGGGACTATGGCTACACCTTC; CDR3aa: CSVDLAGDYGYTF
abundance: .; v_gene: TRBV20-1; d_gene: .; j_gene: TRBJ2-5; CDR3nt: TGCAGTGCTAGTAAGATAGCGGCGGACCGGACCCAGTACTTC; CDR3aa: CSASKIAADRTQYF